This TCR beta chain was identified in a study of cytomegalovirus exposure and HLA in healthy donors. A multiplex PCR was run with 60 Vbeta primers and 13 Jbeta primers. Libraries were prepared by immunoSEQ multiplex PCR; TCRdb keeps only in-frame clonotypes and omits some of them. This repertoire shows about 110,000 clones, 70% to 85% found once; its top ten account for roughly 3.9%. CDR3 size: 14 residues. After removal of 0 bases from V and 8 bases from J, the junction contained 6 bases not matched to a gene. Germline values: CDR1 SGHRS, CDR2 YFSETQ. To note about this clone: Its specificity is not known.

Study-wide results and limits: For most subjects, TCR beta sequences were reported to predict HLA-A and HLA-B alleles with accuracy.

Sample: PBMCs. The genes are TRBV5-1 and TRBJ1-2; 8 bases are a match to TRBD1. The receptor comes from a man aged 60 to 75 in good health and CMV-seronegative. The CDR3: CASSLGQGARGYTF. In nucleotides, the CDR3 is TGCGCCAGCAGCTTGGGGCAGGGGGCGCGAGGCTACACCTTC.